This TCR beta chain is drawn from a study of blood T cells in healthy people across ages. Study conclusions and caveats: For the donors, CMV status was unknown and possibly confounded expanded clonotype changes.

The use of a sample-barcoded 5' primer and a J-beta primer mix characterized a second PCR of roughly 7 to 11 cycles. Tagging of each cDNA molecule was performed by a template-switch adaptor with 12 random nucleotides. Every individual sample yielded 3 million or more paired-end reads (each containing CDR3). TCRdb processed the 5' RACE reads anew with MiXCR; each CDR3 protein has one entry. The sample carries 650,000 to 800,000 distinct CDR3 sequences, about 42% recorded once. Extractions gave at least 5 micrograms of total RNA per sample. This clonotype was recorded only once. Its matching antigen is unknown. Germline values: CDR1 MNHEY, CDR2 SVGEGT. Trimming cost V 6 bases and J 1 base, with 9 bases left between them. The CDR3 has 13 amino acids.

The clonotype originates from a man aged 60 to 75 in good health. The sequenced sample consisted of blood. V usage is TRBV6-2 or TRBV6-3 and J usage is TRBJ1-2; the D is unclear. The CDR3 loop is CASRETINYGYTF. The CDR3 bases are TGTGCCAGCAGGGAAACTATTAACTATGGCTACACCTTC.